This T cell receptor beta chain was recovered during a study of T cells in Graves' hyperthyroidism and ophthalmopathy. Study-wide points: Ophthalmopathy was separated from stable hyperthyroidism by a 13 V-J model.

Diagnoses were established using clinical symptoms, serum thyroxine and TRAb, thyroid ultrasound and orbital computed tomography. TCR beta CDR3 regions were amplified from RNA transcripts. HTBI primers were used for first-round RT-PCR of the TCR CDR3. TCRdb reanalysed the multiplex PCR reads using MiXCR and keeps one entry per CDR3 protein. The data contain over 300,000 distinct CDR3 sequences, roughly an eighth of them singletons. Germline CDR1 and CDR2: SGHAT and FQNNGV. Trimming stripped 1 base from V and 4 bases from J, with 11 bases between. The CDR3 runs 16 residues. The sample holds a few counts of this clonotype. As yet, its antigen is unknown.

The receptor was derived from a woman between 40 and 50 years old with Graves' ophthalmopathy. The chain recombines TRBV11-2 with TRBJ2-6, with unresolved D. Sequencing was carried out using blood. For the CDR3, the DNA is TGTGCCAGCAGCTTAGCTCCAGGCTCCGGGGCCAACGTCCTGACTTTC. Amino acids: CASSLAPGSGANVLTF.